A selection of T cell receptor beta chains follows, all from one sample in a study of blood T cell repertoires in COVID-19. The repertoire was sequenced with immunoSEQ multiplex PCR; TCRdb's copy has only in-frame clones and lacks some. The table records hundreds of thousands of clones, over 75% of them present only once. Material: peripheral blood. The source of these receptors is a woman older than 75 with acute or convalescent COVID-19. CDR3s include the opening cysteine and the closing phenylalanine or tryptophan. D genes are given only for firm matches. Clone sizes are given selectively: once, few, many, or a class where the clone is expanded.

D gene: .; V gene: TRBV7-2; clone size: .; J gene: TRBJ2-3; CDR3 DNA: TGTGCCAGCAGCTTAAGGACTAGCACAGATACGCAGTATTTT; CDR3 protein: CASSLRTSTDTQYF
D gene: TRBD1; V gene: TRBV28; clone size: .; J gene: TRBJ1-1; CDR3 DNA: TGTGCCAGCAGTTCGACAGGGTTGAACACTGAAGCTTTCTTT; CDR3 protein: CASSSTGLNTEAFF
D gene: .; V gene: TRBV3-1/TRBV3-2; clone size: .; J gene: TRBJ1-1; CDR3 DNA: TGTGCCAGCAGCCAAGGGTCCCTACTATCCACTGAAGCTTTCTTT; CDR3 protein: CASSQGSLLSTEAFF
D gene: .; V gene: TRBV21-1; clone size: few; J gene: TRBJ1-4; CDR3 DNA: .; CDR3 protein: CASTLNGGQYKYPVGGGSEKLFF
D gene: .; V gene: TRBV29-1; clone size: few; J gene: TRBJ1-1; CDR3 DNA: TGCAGCGTTCCCCGGTTGGAACAGGGGAACACTGAAGCTTTCTTT; CDR3 protein: CSVPRLEQGNTEAFF
D gene: .; V gene: TRBV11-1; clone size: once; J gene: TRBJ2-7; CDR3 DNA: TGTGCCAGCAGCTTAGACGGGAAAGGAGAGCAGTACTTC; CDR3 protein: CASSLDGKGEQYF
D gene: TRBD2; V gene: TRBV19; clone size: .; J gene: TRBJ2-7; CDR3 DNA: TGTGCCACCTCTAGCGGGATGCCCTCCTTGGGGTACGAGCAGTACTTC; CDR3 protein: CATSSGMPSLGYEQYF
D gene: .; V gene: TRBV12-2; clone size: .; J gene: TRBJ1-2; CDR3 DNA: TGTGCAAGTCGCTTAGTCAGGGGGCGTTGTGGCTACACCTTC; CDR3 protein: CASRLVRGRCGYTF
D gene: .; V gene: TRBV5-8; clone size: .; J gene: TRBJ1-5; CDR3 DNA: TGTGCCAGCAGCTTGGTGGGGTACAGGTACAATCAGCCCCAGCATTTT; CDR3 protein: CASSLVGYRYNQPQHF
D gene: TRBD1; V gene: TRBV7-9; clone size: .; J gene: TRBJ2-1; CDR3 DNA: TGTGCCAGCAGCTTGGGACAGGGGGCGAAGAATGAGCAGTTCTTC; CDR3 protein: CASSLGQGAKNEQFF
D gene: .; V gene: TRBV10-2; clone size: .; J gene: TRBJ1-2; CDR3 DNA: TGCGCCAGCAAATACGACCGGGACGGGTTCAAGGGGGATGGCTACACCTTC; CDR3 protein: CASKYDRDGFKGDGYTF
D gene: .; V gene: TRBV9; clone size: .; J gene: TRBJ1-3; CDR3 DNA: TGTGCCAGCAGCGTAGGCGGGCATGGAAACACCATATATTTT; CDR3 protein: CASSVGGHGNTIYF
D gene: TRBD1; V gene: TRBV24-1; clone size: few; J gene: TRBJ1-3; CDR3 DNA: TGTGCCACCAGTGATTTCGGTCCCCACGGGGACAGGGCAGCTGGAAACACCATATATTTT; CDR3 protein: CATSDFGPHGDRAAGNTIYF
D gene: TRBD1; V gene: TRBV4-1; clone size: once; J gene: TRBJ1-5; CDR3 DNA: TGCGCCAGCAGCCCCTCGACAGGGGAGATCCACCAGCCCCAGCATTTT; CDR3 protein: CASSPSTGEIHQPQHF
D gene: .; V gene: TRBV5-1; clone size: .; J gene: TRBJ2-2; CDR3 DNA: TGCGCCAGCAGAGGGGACACTGCGAACACCGGGGAGCTGTTTTTT; CDR3 protein: CASRGDTANTGELFF
D gene: TRBD1; V gene: TRBV7-6; clone size: .; J gene: TRBJ1-3; CDR3 DNA: TGTGCCAGCAGCTCCGACAGGGCCTCTGGAAACACCATATATTTT; CDR3 protein: CASSSDRASGNTIYF
D gene: TRBD1; V gene: TRBV3-1/TRBV3-2; clone size: few; J gene: TRBJ1-4; CDR3 DNA: TGTGCCAGCAGCCGCGCACAGGGGGCTGATGAAAAACTGTTTTTT; CDR3 protein: CASSRAQGADEKLFF
D gene: TRBD2; V gene: TRBV3-1/TRBV3-2; clone size: .; J gene: TRBJ2-1; CDR3 DNA: TGTGCCAGCAGCCAAGACGGGGAGGGTGAGCAGTTCTTC; CDR3 protein: CASSQDGEGEQFF
D gene: .; V gene: TRBV7-9; clone size: .; J gene: TRBJ2-3; CDR3 DNA: TGTGCCAGCAGCTTAGCGCGGGGACTCGATACGCAGTATTTT; CDR3 protein: CASSLARGLDTQYF
D gene: .; V gene: TRBV11-3; clone size: .; J gene: TRBJ1-3; CDR3 DNA: TGTGCCAGCAGCTACTCAGCGTCTGGAAACACCATATATTTT; CDR3 protein: CASSYSASGNTIYF
D gene: TRBD1; V gene: TRBV7-9; clone size: .; J gene: TRBJ2-7; CDR3 DNA: TGTGCCAGCAGCTCGACAGGGGCCCCATACGAGCAGTACTTC; CDR3 protein: CASSSTGAPYEQYF
D gene: TRBD1; V gene: TRBV6-1; clone size: .; J gene: TRBJ2-7; CDR3 DNA: TGTGCCAGCAGTGAGGGACAGGCCCCTTCCTACGAGCAGTACTTC; CDR3 protein: CASSEGQAPSYEQYF
D gene: TRBD1; V gene: TRBV27; clone size: .; J gene: TRBJ2-1; CDR3 DNA: TGTGCCAGCAGAAGGGGGCAGACCTCGTCCTACAATGAGCAGTTCTTC; CDR3 protein: CASRRGQTSSYNEQFF
D gene: .; V gene: TRBV7-9; clone size: .; J gene: TRBJ2-5; CDR3 DNA: TGTGCCAGCAGCTTAGTAGAAGGTCAGGGGGAGACCCAGTACTTC; CDR3 protein: CASSLVEGQGETQYF
D gene: .; V gene: TRBV11-2; clone size: .; J gene: TRBJ2-5; CDR3 DNA: TGTGCCAGCAGCTTAGGGATCGGCGGGAAAGAGACCCAGTACTTC; CDR3 protein: CASSLGIGGKETQYF
D gene: TRBD2; V gene: TRBV4-1; clone size: .; J gene: TRBJ2-5; CDR3 DNA: TGCGCCAGCAGCCAAGGACTAGCGGGAGGGGGCCAAGAGACCCAGTACTTC; CDR3 protein: CASSQGLAGGGQETQYF
D gene: TRBD1; V gene: TRBV30; clone size: .; J gene: TRBJ1-6; CDR3 DNA: TGTGCCTGGGAGACAGGGAGCTCCTATAATTCACCCCTCCACTTT; CDR3 protein: CAWETGSSYNSPLHF
D gene: TRBD1; V gene: TRBV7-9; clone size: few; J gene: TRBJ2-7; CDR3 DNA: TGTGCCAGCAGCTATGGGACAGGGGGCGTTTCCTACGAGCAGTACTTC; CDR3 protein: CASSYGTGGVSYEQYF